This T cell receptor (beta chain) was sequenced for a study of post-analysis software for immune sequencing data. Whole-study context: Recorded disease courses covered relapsing-remitting, secondary progressive and progressive-relapsing multiple sclerosis. Some patients had no subtype annotation. Points from the study as a whole: Those with multiple sclerosis, the patient group, showed significantly lower normalized Chao1 diversity than controls. Among a few TRBV segments more frequent in patients than controls were TRBV5-6, TRBV5-1 and TRBV20-1.

As concerns this clonotype: Antigen: not known.

Germline CDR1 SGHAT, CDR2 FQNNGV. The CDR3 sequence is 14 residues long. V shed 3 bases and J shed 1 base, with 9 bases lying between them. cDNA libraries of TCR beta carried unique molecular identifiers. TCRdb reprocessed the PCR reads via MiXCR and lists one record per CDR3 protein. Among around 770,000 distinct CDR3 sequences listed, approximately 44% were seen once. The TCR comes from a girl aged 5 to 17 with multiple sclerosis. Input material: blood. The chain employs TRBV11-2 and TRBJ1-1, with D unresolved. CDR3: CASSFTRQNTEAFF. CDR3 DNA: TGTGCCAGCAGCTTCACTCGACAGAACACTGAAGCTTTCTTT.